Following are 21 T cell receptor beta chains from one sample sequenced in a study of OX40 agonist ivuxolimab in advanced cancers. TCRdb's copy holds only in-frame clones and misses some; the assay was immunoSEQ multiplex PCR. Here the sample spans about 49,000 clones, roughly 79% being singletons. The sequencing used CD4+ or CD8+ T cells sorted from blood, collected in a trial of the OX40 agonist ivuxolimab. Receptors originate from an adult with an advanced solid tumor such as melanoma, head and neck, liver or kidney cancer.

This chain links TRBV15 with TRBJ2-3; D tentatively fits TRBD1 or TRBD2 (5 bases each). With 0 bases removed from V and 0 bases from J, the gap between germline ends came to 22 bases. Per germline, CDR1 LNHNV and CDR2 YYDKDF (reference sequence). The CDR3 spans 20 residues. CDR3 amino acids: CATSRDQWSSGHLSTDTQYF. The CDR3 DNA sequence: TGTGCCACCAGCAGAGATCAATGGTCTTCGGGGCACCTCAGCACAGATACGCAGTATTTT.

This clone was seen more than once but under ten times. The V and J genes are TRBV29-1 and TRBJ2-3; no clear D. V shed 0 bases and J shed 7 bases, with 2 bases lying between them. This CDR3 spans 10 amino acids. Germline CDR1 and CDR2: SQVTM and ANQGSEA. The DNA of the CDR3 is TGCAGCGTTGAAGAAAATACGCAGTATTTT. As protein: CSVEENTQYF.

CDR3 sequence (DNA): TGTGCCAGCAGCTTCTCGCTGGAGAGCTCTGGAAACACCATATATTTT. Amino acid sequence: CASSFSLESSGNTIYF. This chain connects TRBV7-8 to TRBJ1-3, with D uncertain. The length of the CDR3 is 16 residues. V was clipped by 3 bases and J by 0 bases, with 12 bases between them. The germline V gene has CDR1 SGHVS and CDR2 FQNEAQ.

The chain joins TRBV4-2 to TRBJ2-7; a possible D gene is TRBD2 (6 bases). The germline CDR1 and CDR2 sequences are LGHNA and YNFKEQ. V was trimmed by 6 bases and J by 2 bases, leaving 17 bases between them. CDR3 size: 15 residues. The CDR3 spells CASRQSEGGAYEQYF. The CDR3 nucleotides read TGTGCCAGCAGGCAATCGGAGGGAGGCGCCTACGAGCAGTACTTC.

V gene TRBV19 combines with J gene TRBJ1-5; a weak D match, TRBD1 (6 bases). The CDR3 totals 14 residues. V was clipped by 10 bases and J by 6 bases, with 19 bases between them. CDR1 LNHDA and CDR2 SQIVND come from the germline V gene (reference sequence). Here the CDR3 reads CATQGYTGSQPQHF. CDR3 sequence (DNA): TGTGCCACTCAAGGGTACACAGGGAGTCAGCCCCAGCATTTT.

The CDR3 sequence is CASSVGGALNTGELFF. The DNA of the CDR3 is TGTGCCAGCAGCGTAGGGGGGGCCCTAAACACCGGGGAGCTGTTTTTT. The chain combines TRBV9 with TRBJ2-2; TRBD1 or TRBD2 may be the D gene (6 bases each). This CDR3 region has 16 residues. Trimming pared 0 bases from V and 2 bases from J, leaving 11 bases between. Germline V gene lookup returns CDR1 SGDLS and CDR2 YYNGEE.

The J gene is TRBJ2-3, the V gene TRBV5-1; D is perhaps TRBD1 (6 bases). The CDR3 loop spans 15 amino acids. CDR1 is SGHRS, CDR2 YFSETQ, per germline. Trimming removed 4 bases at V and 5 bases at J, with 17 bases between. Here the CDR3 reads CASSLTWGRLDTQYF. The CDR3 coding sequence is TGCGCCAGCAGCCTAACTTGGGGGCGCTTAGATACGCAGTATTTT.

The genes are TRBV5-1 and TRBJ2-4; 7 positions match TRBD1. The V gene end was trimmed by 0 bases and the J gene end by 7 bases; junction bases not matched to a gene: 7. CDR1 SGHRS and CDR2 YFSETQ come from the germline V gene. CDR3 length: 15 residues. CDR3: CASSLGLGQSNIQYF. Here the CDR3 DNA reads TGCGCCAGCAGCTTGGGATTGGGACAGAGCAACATTCAGTACTTC. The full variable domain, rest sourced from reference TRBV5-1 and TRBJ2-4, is KAGVTQTPRYLIKTRGQQVTLSCSPISGHRSVSWYQQTPGQGLQFLFEYFSETQRNKGNFPGRFSGRQFSNSRSEMNVSTLELGDSALYLCASSLGLGQSNIQYFGAGTRLSVL.

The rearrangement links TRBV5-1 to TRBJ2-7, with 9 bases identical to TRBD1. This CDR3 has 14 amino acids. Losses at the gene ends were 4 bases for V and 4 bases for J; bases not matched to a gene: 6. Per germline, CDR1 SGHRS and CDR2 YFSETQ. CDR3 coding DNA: TGCGCCAGCAGCGCTAGACAGGGGGAGTACGAGCAGTACTTC. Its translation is CASSARQGEYEQYF.

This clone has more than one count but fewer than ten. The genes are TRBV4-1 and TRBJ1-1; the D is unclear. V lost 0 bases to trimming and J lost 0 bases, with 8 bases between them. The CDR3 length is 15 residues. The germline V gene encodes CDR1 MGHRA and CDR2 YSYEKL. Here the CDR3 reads CASSQETAMNTEAFF. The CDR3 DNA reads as TGCGCCAGCAGCCAAGAAACAGCCATGAACACTGAAGCTTTCTTT.

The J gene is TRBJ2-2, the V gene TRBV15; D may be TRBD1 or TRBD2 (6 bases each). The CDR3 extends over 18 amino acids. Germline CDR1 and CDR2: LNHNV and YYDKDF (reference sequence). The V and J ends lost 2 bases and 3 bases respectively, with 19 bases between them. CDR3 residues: CATSRSPGGGPDTGELFF. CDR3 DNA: TGTGCCACCAGCAGAAGCCCCGGGGGCGGTCCGGACACCGGGGAGCTGTTTTTT.

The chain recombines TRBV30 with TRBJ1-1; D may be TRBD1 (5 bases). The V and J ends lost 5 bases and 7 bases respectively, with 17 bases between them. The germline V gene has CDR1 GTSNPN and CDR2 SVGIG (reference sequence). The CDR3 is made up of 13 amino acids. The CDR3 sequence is CAWADSGWGEAFF. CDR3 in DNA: TGTGCCTGGGCTGACTCAGGGTGGGGTGAAGCTTTCTTT.

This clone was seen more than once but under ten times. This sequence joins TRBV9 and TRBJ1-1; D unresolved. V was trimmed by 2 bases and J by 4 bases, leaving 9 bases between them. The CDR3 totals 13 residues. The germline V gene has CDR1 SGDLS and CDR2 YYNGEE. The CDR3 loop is CASSVGGSTEAFF. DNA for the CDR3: TGTGCCAGCAGCGTTGGAGGATCCACTGAAGCTTTCTTT.

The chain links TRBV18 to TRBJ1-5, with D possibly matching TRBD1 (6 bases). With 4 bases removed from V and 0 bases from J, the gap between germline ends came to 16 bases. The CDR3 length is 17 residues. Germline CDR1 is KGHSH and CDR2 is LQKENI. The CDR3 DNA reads TGTGCCAGCTCACTCTATTCCCGGGACATTAGCAATCAGCCCCAGCATTTT. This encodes CASSLYSRDISNQPQHF.

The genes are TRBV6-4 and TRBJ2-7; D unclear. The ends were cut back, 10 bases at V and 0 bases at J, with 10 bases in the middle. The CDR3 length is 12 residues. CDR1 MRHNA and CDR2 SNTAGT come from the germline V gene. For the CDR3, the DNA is TGTGCCACAACGGGCAGCTCCTACGAGCAGTACTTC. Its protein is CATTGSSYEQYF.

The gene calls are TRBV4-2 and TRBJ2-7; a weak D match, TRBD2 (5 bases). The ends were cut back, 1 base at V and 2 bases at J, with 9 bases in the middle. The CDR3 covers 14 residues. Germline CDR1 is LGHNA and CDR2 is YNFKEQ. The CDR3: CASSQATGTYEQYF. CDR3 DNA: TGTGCCAGCAGCCAAGCAACGGGGACCTACGAGCAGTACTTC.

For the CDR3, the DNA is TGTGCCAGCAGCGTAGGGGGTGGAAATGAGCAGTTCTTC. Amino acid sequence: CASSVGGGNEQFF. J is TRBJ2-1 and V is TRBV9; D is unclear. Germline lookup yields CDR1 SGDLS and CDR2 YYNGEE. The ends were cut back, 0 bases at V and 7 bases at J, with 8 bases in the middle. The CDR3 is 13 amino acids.

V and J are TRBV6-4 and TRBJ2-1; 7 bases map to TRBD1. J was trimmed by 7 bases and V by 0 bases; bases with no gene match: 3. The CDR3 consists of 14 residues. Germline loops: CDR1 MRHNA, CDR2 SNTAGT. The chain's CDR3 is CASSDSKGANEQFF. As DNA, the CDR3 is TGTGCCAGCAGTGACTCTAAGGGGGCTAATGAGCAGTTCTTC.

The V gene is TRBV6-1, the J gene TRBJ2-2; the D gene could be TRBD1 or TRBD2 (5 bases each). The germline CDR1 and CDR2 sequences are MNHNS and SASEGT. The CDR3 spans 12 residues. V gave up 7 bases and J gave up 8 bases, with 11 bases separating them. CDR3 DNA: TGTGCCAGCATTTGGGACGGAGGGGAGCTGTTTTTT. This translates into CASIWDGGELFF.

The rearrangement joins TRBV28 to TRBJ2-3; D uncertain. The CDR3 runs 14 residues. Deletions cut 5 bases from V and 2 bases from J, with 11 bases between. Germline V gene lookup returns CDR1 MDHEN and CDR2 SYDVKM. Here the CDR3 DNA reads TGTGCCAGCAGTGGACGGTTTTCCACAGATACGCAGTATTTT. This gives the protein CASSGRFSTDTQYF. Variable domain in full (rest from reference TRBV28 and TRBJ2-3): DVKVTQSSRYLVKRTGEKVFLECVQDMDHENMFWYRQDPGLGLRLIYFSYDVKMKEKGDIPEGYSVSREKKERFSLILESASTNQTSMYLCASSGRFSTDTQYFGPGTRLTVL.

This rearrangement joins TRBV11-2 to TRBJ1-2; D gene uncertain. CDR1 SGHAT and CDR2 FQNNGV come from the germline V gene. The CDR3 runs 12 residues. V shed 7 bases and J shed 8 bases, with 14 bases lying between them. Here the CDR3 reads CASTTAGPGYTF. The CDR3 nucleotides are TGTGCCAGCACCACTGCAGGCCCCGGCTACACCTTC.